Reported below is one T cell receptor beta chain. The germline V gene has CDR1 SGHRS and CDR2 YFSETQ. Between the trimmed V and J ends, which lost 2 bases and 0 bases, there was a span of 10 bases. CDR3 length: 15 residues. This record belongs to a study of blood T cell repertoires in COVID-19. About the study: COVID-19 samples, acute and convalescent, were from the United States, Italy and Spain. Nucleic acid was either cDNA or gDNA, and it came from T cells, B-cell-depleted T cells, or PBMCs.

Authors' processing steps: From reference gene primer amplification, estimates of nucleated cell counts were derived. TCRdb's copy holds only in-frame clones and misses some; the assay was immunoSEQ multiplex PCR. V, J and clone size derive from that table, while D and trimming were established from the DNA sequence. The data contain some 120,000 clones, roughly 82% of them singletons. The gene calls are TRBV5-1 and TRBJ2-3, with D perhaps TRBD1 (5 bases). The sample was peripheral blood. The receptor was derived from a human donor in a cohort sampled during active COVID-19. The CDR3 loop is CASSFTGSSTDTQYF. The DNA of the CDR3 is TGCGCCAGCAGCTTCACAGGATCTAGCACAGATACGCAGTATTTT. Supplemented by reference TRBV5-1 and TRBJ2-3, the full variable domain reads KAGVTQTPRYLIKTRGQQVTLSCSPISGHRSVSWYQQTPGQGLQFLFEYFSETQRNKGNFPGRFSGRQFSNSRSEMNVSTLELGDSALYLCASSFTGSSTDTQYFGPGTRLTVL.